A selection of T cell receptor beta chains follows, all from one sample in a study of OX40 agonist ivuxolimab in advanced cancers. Some clones are missing from TCRdb's copy, which holds only in-frame ones; the method was immunoSEQ multiplex PCR. The sample records 45,000 to 50,000 clones, approximately 89% being singletons. This sample comprised CD4+ or CD8+ T cells sorted from blood, obtained in a trial of the OX40 agonist ivuxolimab. These receptors were collected from an adult with an advanced solid tumor such as melanoma, head and neck, liver or kidney cancer. Both conserved end residues are part of each CDR3. A D gene is named only where the DNA matches it firmly. The size entry is marked missing in some rows and otherwise reads once, few, many or a size class.

CDR3 | DNA | V | D | size | J
CATSRGVGDTQYF | TGTGCCACCAGCAGGGGAGTAGGAGATACGCAGTATTTT | TRBV15 | . | few | TRBJ2-3
CASSFRLPGEKLFF | TGTGCCAGCAGCTTCCGACTCCCGGGGGAAAAACTGTTTTTT | TRBV11-1 | . | . | TRBJ1-4
CASSIPASGSADTQYF | TGTGCCAGTAGTATTCCCGCTAGCGGGAGTGCGGATACGCAGTATTTT | TRBV19 | TRBD2 | . | TRBJ2-3
CASSLIASTYNEQFF | TGTGCCAGCAGCTTAATAGCGTCGACCTACAATGAGCAGTTCTTC | TRBV7-3 | . | . | TRBJ2-1
CASNDRVEGYTF | TGCGCCAGCAACGACAGGGTAGAAGGCTACACCTTC | TRBV5-1 | TRBD1 | . | TRBJ1-2
CASSRGAGGNYGYTF | TGCGCCAGCAGCCGCGGGGCAGGGGGTAACTATGGCTACACCTTC | TRBV4-1 | TRBD1 | . | TRBJ1-2
CSVGQSYGYTF | TGCAGCGTTGGACAGAGCTATGGCTACACCTTC | TRBV29-1 | . | . | TRBJ1-2
CASSPAGASLVYEQFF | TGTGCCAGCAGCCCAGCGGGAGCTAGCCTAGTCTATGAGCAGTTCTTC | TRBV7-2 | TRBD2 | . | TRBJ2-1
CASSQDGVGYEQYF | TGCGCCAGCAGCCAAGACGGGGTAGGGTACGAGCAGTACTTC | TRBV4-3 | . | . | TRBJ2-7
CASSLGPSSNQPQHF | TGTGCCAGCAGCTTGGGACCGTCTAGCAATCAGCCCCAGCATTTT | TRBV5-8 | . | . | TRBJ1-5
CASSSGLAGVADTQYF | TGTGCCAGCAGCTCCGGACTAGCGGGAGTGGCAGATACGCAGTATTTT | TRBV7-9 | TRBD2 | . | TRBJ2-3
CASNQGLGETQYF | TGTGCCAGTAATCAGGGGCTTGGGGAGACCCAGTACTTC | TRBV19 | . | . | TRBJ2-5
CASSFSRDGNEKLFF | TGTGCCAGCAGTTTTTCAAGGGACGGTAATGAAAAACTGTTTTTT | TRBV6-5 | . | . | TRBJ1-4
CASSSRTSGGLETQYF | TGTGCCAGCAGCTCGAGGACTAGCGGGGGCCTAGAGACCCAGTACTTC | TRBV7-6 | TRBD2 | . | TRBJ2-5
CASKPSGEQFF | TGTGCCAGCAAACCAAGCGGTGAGCAGTTCTTC | TRBV6-1 | . | . | TRBJ2-1
CASSEQGNTIYF | TGTGCCAGCAGCGAGCAGGGAAACACCATATATTTT | TRBV13 | . | . | TRBJ1-3
CASSAGGEQYF | TGTGCCAGCAGTGCAGGGGGCGAGCAGTACTTC | TRBV27 | TRBD1 | . | TRBJ2-7
CASSRNSHYGYTF | TGTGCCAGCAGCCGAAACTCCCACTATGGCTACACCTTC | TRBV11-1 | . | . | TRBJ1-2
CASSSRVLETQYF | TGTGCCAGCAGCTCCCGGGTCTTGGAGACCCAGTACTTC | TRBV7-9 | . | . | TRBJ2-5
CASSLSTSWGNEQFF | TGTGCCAGCAGTTTATCGACTAGCTGGGGGAATGAGCAGTTCTTC | TRBV28 | TRBD2 | once | TRBJ2-1
CASSLSWGSNEKLFF | TGTGCCAGCAGTTTATCATGGGGTTCTAATGAAAAACTGTTTTTT | TRBV27 | . | . | TRBJ1-4
CASSLSLAGANTGELFF | TGCGCCAGCAGCTTGTCACTAGCGGGGGCGAACACCGGGGAGCTGTTTTTT | TRBV5-1 | TRBD2 | . | TRBJ2-2
CASSLMGTSGGEQFF | TGTGCCAGCAGCTTAATGGGGACTAGCGGGGGTGAGCAGTTCTTC | TRBV7-3 | TRBD2 | . | TRBJ2-1
CATLFRGQRVTF | TGTGCCACCTTATTCAGGGGCCAACGTGTGACTTTC | TRBV10-3 | . | once | TRBJ2-6
CASRALDTGDTF | TGTGCCAGCAGGGCCCTGGATACTGGTGACACCTTC | TRBV28 | . | . | TRBJ1-2
CASSPGGPGGSYEQYF | TGTGCCAGCAGTCCGGGGGGTCCAGGGGGCTCCTACGAGCAGTACTTC | TRBV7-2 | . | . | TRBJ2-7
CASSDPRGPPNYGYTF | TGTGCCAGCAGCGACCCTCGAGGGCCCCCTAACTATGGCTACACCTTC | TRBV11-2 | . | . | TRBJ1-2
CASSPPSGTDTDTQYF | TGTGCCAGCAGTCCCCCATCCGGGACAGACACAGATACGCAGTATTTT | TRBV2 | TRBD1 | . | TRBJ2-3
CASSLDDTQYF | TGTGCCAGCAGCTTGGATGATACGCAGTATTTT | TRBV5-5 | . | . | TRBJ2-3
CASSESGLETQYF | TGTGCCAGCAGTGAATCAGGGCTGGAGACCCAGTACTTC | TRBV6-1 | . | . | TRBJ2-5
CASSLSSPGRGYNEQFF | TGTGCCAGCAGTTTAAGTTCGCCAGGGCGGGGGTACAATGAGCAGTTCTTC | TRBV27 | TRBD2 | . | TRBJ2-1
CASSAGGNTDTQYF | TGTGCCAGCTCGGCGGGGGGGAACACAGATACGCAGTATTTT | TRBV18 | TRBD2 | . | TRBJ2-3
CASSLGLAAYNEQFF | TGCGCCAGCAGCCTGGGACTAGCGGCCTACAATGAGCAGTTCTTC | TRBV4-3 | TRBD2 | . | TRBJ2-1
CASSVTGDGYTF | TGTGCCAGCAGCGTGACGGGGGATGGCTACACCTTC | TRBV9 | . | . | TRBJ1-2
CASSLSGLAGDYEQYF | TGTGCCAGCAGCTTAAGTGGTCTAGCGGGAGACTACGAGCAGTACTTC | TRBV7-3 | TRBD2 | . | TRBJ2-7
CASSSFGGGSVTGELFF | TGCGCCAGCAGCTCCTTTGGGGGAGGGAGCGTCACCGGGGAGCTGTTTTTT | TRBV5-1 | TRBD2 | . | TRBJ2-2
CASSFSGTWTDTQYF | TGTGCCAGCAGTTTTAGCGGAACTTGGACAGATACGCAGTATTTT | TRBV27 | . | once | TRBJ2-3
CASSPTSGRENEQFF | TGTGCCAGCAGCCCCACTAGCGGGAGGGAGAATGAGCAGTTCTTC | TRBV7-9 | TRBD2 | . | TRBJ2-1
CASSLASDPGNTIYF | TGTGCCAGCAGCTTAGCGTCAGATCCTGGAAACACCATATATTTT | TRBV7-6 | . | . | TRBJ1-3
CASSIYGGGLAEAFF | TGTGCCAGTAGTATATATGGCGGGGGTTTGGCTGAAGCTTTCTTT | TRBV19 | . | few | TRBJ1-1
CASSTSGFYNEQFF | TGTGCCAGTAGTACTAGCGGGTTTTACAATGAGCAGTTCTTC | TRBV19 | TRBD2 | . | TRBJ2-1
CADFRGGRITYEQYF | TGTGCCGATTTTAGAGGGGGCCGAATAACCTACGAGCAGTACTTC | TRBV28 | TRBD1 | . | TRBJ2-7
CATDRFGDEKLFF | TGTGCCACCGACAGATTCGGGGATGAAAAACTGTTTTTT | TRBV6-1 | . | . | TRBJ1-4
CASTQRLNTEAFF | TGTGCCAGCACACAAAGACTGAACACTGAAGCTTTCTTT | TRBV6-5 | . | . | TRBJ1-1
CASSYEGMGYEQYF | TGTGCCAGCAGCTACGAGGGTATGGGCTACGAGCAGTACTTC | TRBV11-2 | . | . | TRBJ2-7
CASSDNDRAEDTQYF | TGTGCCAGCAGCGATAACGACAGGGCTGAAGATACGCAGTATTTT | TRBV9 | TRBD1 | . | TRBJ2-3
CASSLSPDTGELFF | TGTGCCAGCAGTTTATCCCCGGACACCGGGGAGCTGTTTTTT | TRBV28 | . | few | TRBJ2-2
CASSFPRDIPGNTIYF | TGTGCCAGCAGCTTCCCCCGGGACATCCCTGGAAACACCATATATTTT | TRBV7-2 | . | . | TRBJ1-3
CASSLGGTGNTIYF | TGTGCCAGCAGCTTAGGGGGAACTGGAAACACCATATATTTT | TRBV13 | . | . | TRBJ1-3
CSVELVGQENEKLFF | TGCAGCGTTGAATTGGTGGGACAGGAGAATGAAAAACTGTTTTTT | TRBV29-1 | TRBD1 | . | TRBJ1-4
CATAGGSNYGYTF | TGTGCCACCGCAGGGGGTAGTAACTATGGCTACACCTTC | TRBV6-6 | TRBD1 | . | TRBJ1-2
CASTVQGLLSGNTIYF | TGTGCCAGTACCGTACAGGGGCTACTCTCTGGAAACACCATATATTTT | TRBV19 | TRBD1 | . | TRBJ1-3
CASSGDLATRTEAFF | TGTGCCAGCAGTGGAGATTTAGCTACACGCACTGAAGCTTTCTTT | TRBV21-1 | . | . | TRBJ1-1
CASSQEASGGYNEQFF | TGTGCCAGCAGCCAAGAAGCTAGCGGGGGGTACAATGAGCAGTTCTTC | TRBV4-2 | TRBD2 | . | TRBJ2-1
CSAWSTEAFF | TGCAGCGCTTGGAGCACTGAAGCTTTCTTT | TRBV29-1 | . | medium-sized | TRBJ1-1
CASRGYGYTF | TGTGCCAGCCGCGGATATGGCTACACCTTC | TRBV6-6 | . | . | TRBJ1-2
CASSFWGQGTDTQYF | TGTGCCAGCAGCTTCTGGGGACAAGGCACAGATACGCAGTATTTT | TRBV11-2 | . | . | TRBJ2-3